There are many counts of the clone carrying this T cell receptor (beta chain). Its antigen remains unidentified. One end of the junction is discordant with germline, which a read error may explain. The data were obtained in a study of T-cell reconstitution after alpha-beta-depleted transplantation in children. Study-level findings and limits: The study traced high day-60 TCRbeta diversity in some patients to surviving recipient T cells and thymic progenitors. Roughly two months post-transplant, alpha-beta T cells reportedly originated from several hundred graft clones that had expanded. The authors attributed T-cell counts and diversity one year after transplant mostly to newly produced T cells.

TCRbeta library construction was performed incorporating unique molecular identifiers. MiXCR was run by TCRdb on the PCR reads, yielding one entry per CDR3 protein. The profile shows about 580,000 distinct CDR3 sequences, approximately 22% of them singletons. This receptor was obtained from a boy in the first two years of life who had a stem cell transplant for acute myeloid leukemia, so the T cells may come from the graft donor. The sample here was PBMCs, mostly from graft donor cells, taken 360 days after TCRalphabeta/CD19-depleted stem cell transplant.

CDR3 sequence: CASSLGKENQYF. The CDR3 bases are TGTGCCAGCAGTTTAGGTAAAGAGAACCAGTACTTC. The chain employs TRBV12-3 or TRBV12-4 and TRBJ2-5; D is uncertain. The CDR3 runs to 12 residues.